These 18 T cell receptor beta chains were sequenced from one sample in a study of T cell responses to AZD1222 COVID-19 vaccine. Sequenced by immunoSEQ multiplex PCR; TCRdb stores in-frame clones only, minus some. The data hold around 140,000 clones, with roughly 91% observed a single time. Sequences were derived from peripheral blood, sampled on day 0 of AZD1222 vaccination. The receptor set was obtained from an adult in good health.

The CDR3 region has the DNA TGCGCCAGCAGCTTGGGTCCGGTCAAGTACATGAACACTGAAGCTTTCTTT. Its translation: CASSLGPVKYMNTEAFF. The V and J genes are TRBV5-1 and TRBJ1-1, with D unclear. V shed 0 bases and J shed 0 bases, with 15 bases lying between them. Germline CDR1 SGHRS, CDR2 YFSETQ. The CDR3 has 17 residues.

V usage is TRBV27 and J usage is TRBJ1-2, with a possible D match to TRBD1 (5 bases). The V and J ends lost 5 bases and 0 bases respectively, with 13 bases between them. There are 15 residues in the CDR3. The germline V gene encodes CDR1 MNHEY and CDR2 SMNVEV (reference sequence). The DNA of the CDR3 is TGTGCCAGCAGTCTCTCAGGGTGGACTAACTATGGCTACACCTTC. Encoded protein: CASSLSGWTNYGYTF.

This chain joins TRBV6-5 and TRBJ1-1; no clear D. V shed 7 bases and J shed 7 bases, with 16 bases lying between them. The germline gives CDR1 MNHEY, CDR2 SVGAGI. CDR3 length equals 13 residues. The CDR3 protein is CASTLRRSGEAFF. In nucleotides, the CDR3 is TGTGCCAGCACTCTCAGAAGGAGTGGTGAAGCTTTCTTT.

This clone was seen a single time. The chain joins TRBV24-1 to TRBJ1-2, with 7 bases fitting TRBD1. This CDR3 contains 15 residues. V lost 4 bases to trimming and J lost 1 base; unmatched junction nucleotides: 5. The germline V gene has CDR1 KGHDR and CDR2 SFDVKD. CDR3: CATSDQGQINYGYTF. The CDR3 nucleotides are TGTGCCACCAGTGACCAGGGACAGATTAACTATGGCTACACCTTC.

This clone was seen a handful of times. The gene calls are TRBV4-1 and TRBJ1-5; D gene uncertain. The CDR3 consists of 15 residues. V was shortened by 2 bases and J by 1 base, with 9 bases between the two germline ends. Germline CDR1 reads MGHRA; CDR2 reads YSYEKL. The CDR3 sequence is CASSQWASSNQPQHF. CDR3 bases: TGCGCCAGCAGCCAATGGGCGTCCAGCAATCAGCCCCAGCATTTT.

The chain carries TRBV7-9 and TRBJ1-2; no firm D call. Germline loops: CDR1 SEHNR, CDR2 FQNEAQ (reference sequence). Trimming left V 3 bases short and J 8 bases short, with 10 bases between. The CDR3 has 12 amino acids. The CDR3 DNA reads TGTGCCAGCAGCTTCGCGCTTTGGGGCTACACCTTC. Its protein product is CASSFALWGYTF. Looking up the rest from reference TRBV7-9 and TRBJ1-2 gives the full variable domain: DTGVSQNPRHKITKRGQNVTFRCDPISEHNRLYWYRQTLGQGPEFLTYFQNEAQLEKSRLLSDRFSAERPKGSFSTLEIQRTEQGDSAMYLCASSFALWGYTFGSGTRLTVV.

The V and J genes are TRBV4-2 and TRBJ1-1, with D perhaps TRBD1 (6 bases). The CDR3 sequence is 13 residues long. V lost 4 bases to trimming and J lost 6 bases, with 12 bases between them. Per germline, CDR1 LGHNA and CDR2 YNFKEQ. CDR3 DNA sequence: TGTGCCAGCAGCCCTGGGGGCGGGGCTGAAGCTTTCTTT. Translating gives CASSPGGGAEAFF.

The rearrangement uses TRBV27 and TRBJ1-1; no clear D. The CDR3 covers 15 residues. In germline, CDR1 is MNHEY, CDR2 SMNVEV (reference sequence). V shed 0 bases and J shed 1 base, with 9 bases lying between them. The CDR3 loop is CASSLSRVANTEAFF. CDR3 bases: TGTGCCAGCAGTTTATCGCGGGTAGCGAACACTGAAGCTTTCTTT.

The chain recombines TRBV7-9 with TRBJ2-2; 7 bases align to TRBD1. The CDR3 has 14 residues. Germline CDR1 is SEHNR and CDR2 is FQNEAQ (reference sequence). The ends lost 10 bases at V and 1 base at J; junction bases unmatched: 6. CDR3 DNA sequence: TGTGCCAAAAGGGACAGTTTGAACACCGGGGAGCTGTTTTTT. Translation: CAKRDSLNTGELFF. The full variable domain, with the rest looked up from reference TRBV7-9 and TRBJ2-2, is DTGVSQNPRHKITKRGQNVTFRCDPISEHNRLYWYRQTLGQGPEFLTYFQNEAQLEKSRLLSDRFSAERPKGSFSTLEIQRTEQGDSAMYLCAKRDSLNTGELFFGEGSRLTVL.

This clone was found a few times. In the same sample, other DNA sequences code for this CDR3. The chain employs TRBV7-9 and TRBJ1-1, with TRBD1 identical over 7 bases. The CDR3 is 14 amino acids. Losses at the gene ends were 2 bases for V and 3 bases for J; bases not matched to a gene: 3. Germline CDR1 reads SEHNR; CDR2 reads FQNEAQ (reference sequence). CDR3 in amino acids: CASSLRQGDTEAFF. CDR3 DNA: TGTGCCAGCAGCTTACGCCAGGGGGACACTGAAGCTTTCTTT.

The chain combines TRBV19 with TRBJ1-5; D is ambiguous. The CDR3 is 12 amino acids. V was shortened by 7 bases and J by 4 bases, with 8 bases between the two germline ends. CDR1 is LNHDA, CDR2 SQIVND, per germline (reference sequence). Here the CDR3 reads CASKGLNQPQHF. DNA for the CDR3: TGTGCCAGTAAGGGTTTAAATCAGCCCCAGCATTTT. The whole variable domain, remainder taken from reference TRBV19 and TRBJ1-5, is DGGITQSPKYLFRKEGQNVTLSCEQNLNHDAMYWYRQDPGQGLRLIYYSQIVNDFQKGDIAEGYSVSREKKESFPLTVTSAQKNPTAFYLCASKGLNQPQHFGDGTRLSIL.

The CDR3 DNA reads as TGCAGCTTAAGACAGGGGGCCAGCTATGGCTACACCTTC. The encoded protein is CSLRQGASYGYTF. This chain connects TRBV29-1 to TRBJ1-2; 10 bases are shared with TRBD1. Germline V gene lookup returns CDR1 SQVTM and CDR2 ANQGSEA. The CDR3 is 13 amino acids. J gave up 4 bases and V 8 bases, and 7 bases lay outside the gene matches.

The V gene is TRBV18, the J gene TRBJ2-7; either TRBD1 or TRBD2 may supply D (5 bases each). V was cut by 3 bases and J by 0 bases, with 12 bases left in between. The length of the CDR3 is 15 residues. CDR1 is KGHSH and CDR2 is LQKENI in the germline V gene. DNA of the CDR3: TGTGCCAGCTCACCCGCCGGGACGGGCTCCTACGAGCAGTACTTC. It specifies CASSPAGTGSYEQYF.

This rearrangement joins TRBV21-1 to TRBJ1-1; the table's D call, TRBD1, has no DNA check behind it. TRBV21-1 represents a pseudogene. This CDR3 is 13 amino acids long. This CDR3 reads CASSKGQNTEAFF. The CDR3 nucleotides are TGTGCCAGCAGCAAAGGACAGAACACTGAAGCTTTCTTT.

The chain links TRBV4-3 to TRBJ1-1, with D uncertain. The CDR3 consists of 13 residues. V lost 5 bases and J 0 bases, leaving 7 bases between the germline ends. In germline, CDR1 is LGHNA, CDR2 YSLEER. For the CDR3, the DNA is TGCGCCAGCAGCGGTTATGTGAACACTGAAGCTTTCTTT. Translated: CASSGYVNTEAFF.

The V call is TRBV6-2 or TRBV6-3, the J call TRBJ2-5; D gene uncertain. V shed 0 bases and J shed 1 base, with 0 bases lying between them. The CDR3 has 12 residues. Germline V lookup: CDR1 MNHEY, CDR2 SVGEGT. The CDR3: CASSYSQETQYF. The CDR3 DNA sequence: TGTGCCAGCAGTTACTCCCAAGAGACCCAGTACTTC.

The genes are TRBV28 and TRBJ1-2; D gene uncertain. The CDR3 consists of 13 residues. From germline, CDR1 is MDHEN and CDR2 SYDVKM. Trimming stripped 1 base from V and 5 bases from J, with 8 bases between. The CDR3 nucleotides are TGTGCCAGCAGTTTATCCGGCGAATATGGCTACACCTTC. Encoded protein: CASSLSGEYGYTF.

The J gene is TRBJ2-3, the V gene TRBV2; no firm D call. This CDR3 has 12 amino acids. V gave up 7 bases and J gave up 0 bases, with 5 bases separating them. Looked up from germline, CDR1 is SNHLY and CDR2 is FYNNEI. The chain's CDR3 is CASKQSTDTQYF. DNA for the CDR3: TGTGCCAGCAAACAGAGCACAGATACGCAGTATTTT.